The following is a T cell receptor (beta chain) sequence with its context. Antigen: not known. The CDR3 extends over 14 amino acids. Trimming removed 0 bases at V and 4 bases at J, with 7 bases between. In germline, CDR1 is MNHEY, CDR2 SVGAGI. This sample was included in a study of cytomegalovirus exposure and HLA in healthy donors. Study conclusions and caveats: Apparent HLA restriction characterized most CMV-associated TCR beta chains in a later analysis. Altogether, some 170 TCR beta chains were recorded as cytomegalovirus-associated.

PCR primers comprised 60 Vbeta and 13 Jbeta primers. Sequencing used immunoSEQ multiplex PCR; TCRdb keeps in-frame clones, though not all of them. The table records 120,000 or so clones, roughly 82% of them present only once. Sequencing used PBMCs. This receptor was identified in a woman between 40 and 50 years old in good health and CMV-seropositive. This rearrangement joins TRBV6-5 to TRBJ1-5; D gene unclear. CDR3 loop: CASSYSVTNQPQHF. CDR3 DNA: TGTGCCAGCAGTTACTCCGTCACAAATCAGCCCCAGCATTTT.